This is a list of T cell receptor beta chains from one sample in a study of T-cell reconstitution after alpha-beta-depleted transplantation in children. TCRdb processed the PCR reads anew with MiXCR; each CDR3 protein has one entry. This table has about 640,000 distinct CDR3 sequences, approximately 12% appearing once. Source: PBMCs, mostly from graft donor cells, taken 360 days after TCRalphabeta/CD19-depleted stem cell transplant. All receptors come from a male patient aged 10-17 years who had a stem cell transplant for acute myeloid leukemia, so the T cells may come from the graft donor. Both conserved end residues are part of each CDR3. The order of the fields is clone size, D gene, V gene, J gene, CDR3 protein, CDR3 DNA. D genes are given only for firm matches. The listing skips clone size in some rows; elsewhere it reads once, few, many or a size class.

>few|TRBD2|TRBV7-6|TRBJ2-2
CASSLRFLAGGPGDTGELFF
TGTGCCAGCAGCTTACGATTCCTAGCGGGAGGACCAGGGGACACCGGGGAGCTGTTTTTT
>-|-|TRBV10-3|TRBJ2-3
CAIRLHGLGTDTQYF
TGTGCCATCAGGCTTCATGGACTGGGCACAGATACGCAGTATTTT
>-|TRBD2|TRBV4-3|TRBJ2-1
CASSQRLAGAPNEQFF
TGCGCCAGCAGCCAACGGCTAGCGGGAGCCCCCAATGAGCAGTTCTTC
>-|-|TRBV4-3|TRBJ2-7
CASSQGTRKAYEQYF
TGCGCCAGCAGCCAAGGCACCCGAAAGGCCTACGAGCAGTACTTC
>-|-|TRBV9|TRBJ2-2
CASGSGSENTGELFF
TGTGCCAGCGGTTCGGGCAGCGAGAACACCGGGGAGCTGTTTTTT
>-|-|TRBV4-3|TRBJ2-1
CASSQYEGLPQYNEQFF
TGCGCCAGCAGCCAGTATGAGGGTCTTCCCCAATACAATGAGCAGTTCTTC
>few|-|TRBV15|TRBJ2-1
CATSRVTYSYNEQFF
TGTGCCACCAGCAGAGTTACTTACTCCTACAATGAGCAGTTCTTC
>many|-|TRBV7-6|TRBJ2-2
CASSLGVAANTGELFF
TGTGCCAGCAGCTTAGGGGTAGCGGCTAACACCGGGGAGCTGTTTTTT
>few|-|TRBV19|TRBJ2-7
CATGELREQYF
TGTGCCACCGGGGAGTTGCGGGAGCAGTACTTC
>-|-|TRBV18|TRBJ1-1
CASSPTQVGATEAFF
TGTGCCAGCTCACCGACACAGGTGGGGGCCACTGAAGCTTTCTTT
>-|-|TRBV9|TRBJ1-1
CASSVWTNTEAFF
TGTGCCAGCAGCGTATGGACGAACACTGAAGCTTTCTTT
>few|-|TRBV14|TRBJ1-5
CASSQVGTGQPQHF
TGTGCCAGCAGCCAAGTAGGTACGGGTCAGCCCCAGCATTTT
>many|-|TRBV28|TRBJ1-1
CASRDTEAFF
TGTGCCAGCAGGGACACTGAAGCTTTCTTT
>many|-|TRBV18|TRBJ2-2
CASSSNGRNTGELFF
TGTGCCAGCTCAAGTAATGGACGAAACACCGGGGAGCTGTTTTTT
>few|-|TRBV12-3/TRBV12-4|TRBJ2-7
CASSPPLGSTGEQYF
TGTGCCAGCAGTCCCCCTTTGGGGAGTACGGGAGAGCAGTACTTC
>-|TRBD2|TRBV12-3/TRBV12-4|TRBJ2-1
CASSPLADLGEQFF
TGTGCCAGCAGTCCTCTAGCGGATCTGGGTGAGCAGTTCTTC
>-|-|TRBV23-1|TRBJ2-7
CASSQNAGPGWWEQYF
TGCGCCAGCAGTCAGAACGCGGGACCCGGCTGGTGGGAGCAGTACTTC